Each of the 20 T cell receptor beta chains below was sequenced from the same sample in a study of breast tumors, draining lymph nodes, adjacent tissues. The lymph nodes were axillary draining lymph nodes from breast cancer patients. TCRdb used MiXCR to reprocess the multiplex PCR reads, holding one entry per CDR3 protein. The table includes around 290,000 distinct CDR3 sequences, roughly 30% detected once. Input material: axillary lymph node tissue. The source of these receptors is a female donor with breast cancer. Some clones in this sample may be carry-over from other donors' samples.

This clonotype was recorded many times. This chain joins TRBV12-3 or TRBV12-4 and TRBJ1-6, with D maybe TRBD1 (5 bases). Trimming removed 5 bases at V and 0 bases at J, with 11 bases between. This CDR3 region has 16 residues. CDR3 in DNA: TGTGCCAGCAGTCCCGGGGCTAGCTCCTATAATTCACCCCTCCACTTT. Translated: CASSPGASSYNSPLHF.

CDR3 DNA sequence: TGTGCCAGCAGCTTATTGACTAGCGGGAGGTATGAGCAGTTCTTC. Translated: CASSLLTSGRYEQFF. The V call is TRBV7-9, the J call TRBJ2-1; 13 bases line up with TRBD2. Trimming took 2 bases from V and 8 from J; bases not matched to a gene: 3. The CDR3 loop spans 15 amino acids. Germline-derived CDR1 and CDR2 are SEHNR and FQNEAQ (reference sequence).

This clonotype was found many times. The chain has TRBV7-9 and TRBJ2-5; D not certain. V was trimmed by 7 bases and J by 4 bases, leaving 4 bases between them. CDR3 length equals 10 residues. CDR1 and CDR2 (germline): SEHNR, FQNEAQ (reference sequence). The CDR3: CASMLETQYF. The CDR3 nucleotides read TGTGCCAGCATGCTAGAGACCCAGTACTTC.

Points on this clonotype: One end of the junction is discordant with germline, which a read error may explain. This rearrangement joins TRBV7-6 to TRBJ2-7; D perhaps matches TRBD1 (6 bases). This CDR3 has 15 amino acids. Germline assignment: CDR1 SGHVS and CDR2 FNYEAQ. The CDR3 sequence is CASSLAKDSSYELYF. Here the CDR3 DNA reads TGCGCCAGCAGCTTAGCCAAGGACAGCTCCTACGAGCTGTACTTC. The variable domain in full, completed from reference TRBV7-6 and TRBJ2-7, reads GAGVSQSPRYKVTKRGQDVALRCDPISGHVSLYWYRQALGQGPEFLTYFNYEAQQDKSGLPNDRFSAERPEGSISTLTIQRTEQRDSAMYRCASSLAKDSSYELYFGPGTRLTVT.

This chain uses TRBV28 with TRBJ2-4; 7 bases map to TRBD2. This CDR3 comprises 14 residues. The V and J ends lost 6 bases and 4 bases, in that order; junction bases with no gene match: 6. CDR1 is MDHEN, CDR2 SYDVKM, per germline. The CDR3 reads CASRGRARKNIQYF. As DNA, the CDR3 is TGTGCCAGCAGGGGGAGGGCCAGGAAAAACATTCAGTACTTC.

The chain links TRBV29-1 to TRBJ1-1; TRBD1 matches 8 bases. The length of the CDR3 is 13 residues. Losses at the gene ends were 7 bases for V and 1 base for J; bases not matched to a gene: 5. Germline V gene lookup returns CDR1 SQVTM and CDR2 ANQGSEA. CDR3 nucleotide sequence: TGCAGCGCAAGAACAGGGGGGAACACTGAAGCTTTCTTT. Protein: CSARTGGNTEAFF. Full variable domain (remainder filled in from reference TRBV29-1 and TRBJ1-1): SAVISQKPSRDICQRGTSLTIQCQVDSQVTMMFWYRQQPGQSLTLIATANQGSEATYESGFVIDKFPISRPNLTFSTLTVSNMSPEDSSIYLCSARTGGNTEAFFGQGTRLTVV.

The sample holds a few counts of this clonotype. The chain recombines TRBV6-2 or TRBV6-3 with TRBJ2-3, with TRBD2 identical over 12 bases. Trimming at V came to 5 bases and at J to 2 bases, leaving 2 bases not matched to a gene. The germline gives CDR1 MNHEY, CDR2 SVGEGT. CDR3 length: 15 residues. CDR3 sequence (DNA): TGTGCCAGCAGTCGGACTAGCGGGACCACAGATACGCAGTATTTT. It specifies CASSRTSGTTDTQYF.

As for this clonotype: A much larger clonotype is one base distant, so this may be a read error. V gene TRBV5-1 combines with J gene TRBJ2-1; D is perhaps TRBD1 or TRBD2 (5 bases each). CDR3 length equals 12 residues. CDR1 SGHRS and CDR2 YFSETQ come from the germline V gene. CDR3 nucleotide sequence: TGCGCCAGCAGGGGGACCAACAATGAGCACTTCTTC. This encodes CASRGTNNEHFF.

This chain connects TRBV4-2 to TRBJ1-3; D is uncertain. With 4 bases removed from V and 7 bases from J, the gap between germline ends came to 14 bases. The CDR3 is made up of 14 amino acids. The V gene's germline CDR1 is LGHNA and CDR2 YNFKEQ. The CDR3 sequence: CASSPTIIANTIYF. CDR3 in DNA: TGTGCCAGCAGCCCGACTATCATTGCGAACACCATATATTTT.

To note about this clonotype: One base away lies a much larger clone, so this may be a sequencing read error. V is TRBV12-3 or TRBV12-4 and J is TRBJ2-1, with D unclear. This CDR3 comprises 12 residues. The CDR3 loop reads CAGSLVKHEQFF. DNA for the CDR3: TGTGCCGGCAGTTTAGTAAAACATGAGCAGTTCTTC.

This clonotype has ten or more counts. The gene calls are TRBV11-2 and TRBJ2-1; D ambiguous. The CDR3 loop spans 14 amino acids. Germline CDR1 is SGHAT and CDR2 is FQNNGV. The V and J ends lost 1 base and 9 bases respectively, with 13 bases between them. Written as DNA, the CDR3 is TGTGCCAGCAGCTTAGTTTCGGAGATTGGTGAGCAGTTCTTC. This codes for CASSLVSEIGEQFF. The variable domain in full, with the rest retrieved from reference TRBV11-2 and TRBJ2-1, is EAGVAQSPRYKIIEKRQSVAFWCNPISGHATLYWYQQILGQGPKLLIQFQNNGVVDDSQLPKDRFSAERLKGVDSTLKIQPAKLEDSAVYLCASSLVSEIGEQFFGPGTRLTVL.

Notes on this clonotype: A much larger clone differs from this one at a single base, so this may be a read error. This chain connects TRBV11-3 to TRBJ2-1; D remains ambiguous. V dropped 5 bases and J dropped 4 bases, with 6 bases sitting between them. The CDR3 spans 12 residues. Germline-derived CDR1 and CDR2 are SGHNT and YENEEA. The CDR3 is CASSPEYNEQFF. The CDR3 DNA reads TGTGCCAGCAGCCCAGAATACAATGAGCAGTTCTTC.

This clonotype has at least ten counts. The rearrangement uses TRBV6-6 and TRBJ1-3; D is unresolved. CDR1 and CDR2 from the germline V gene are MNHNY and SVGAGI (reference sequence). V gave up 2 bases and J gave up 8 bases, with 1 base separating them. This CDR3 region has 10 residues. CDR3: CASSYDTIYF. The DNA of the CDR3 is TGTGCCAGCAGTTACGACACCATATATTTT.

This clonotype was counted ten times or more. The V gene is TRBV7-9, the J gene TRBJ2-7, with 7 bases lining up with TRBD2. CDR3 length equals 14 residues. The V segment lost 3 bases and the J segment 2 bases; nucleotides outside the gene matches: 4. The germline CDR1 and CDR2 sequences are SEHNR and FQNEAQ (reference sequence). CDR3 coding DNA: TGTGCCAGCAGCTTGGGACTAACAACCTACGAGCAGTACTTC. Encoded protein: CASSLGLTTYEQYF.

Comments on this clonotype: The conserved final phenylalanine or tryptophan is absent from the CDR3, which likely points to a read error. The rearrangement joins TRBV29-1 to TRBJ1-1; the D gene is possibly TRBD1 (5 bases). This CDR3 has 12 amino acids. CDR1 is SQVTM, CDR2 ANQGSEA, per germline. Trimming left V 7 bases short and J 2 bases short, with 11 bases between. This chain's CDR3 is CSGDRINTEAFS. CDR3 coding DNA: TGCAGCGGGGACCGGATTAACACTGAAGCTTTCTCT.

Many counts were recorded for this clonotype. V and J are TRBV7-8 and TRBJ2-3; no clear D. Trimming pared 5 bases from V and 6 bases from J, leaving 12 bases between. The CDR3 has 13 residues. Looked up from germline, CDR1 is SGHVS and CDR2 is FQNEAQ. CDR3 bases: TGTGCCAGCAGCCCGAACGTGGGGGATACGCAGTATTTT. This gives the protein CASSPNVGDTQYF. The full variable domain, in which reference TRBV7-8 and TRBJ2-3 provide the parts outside the CDR3, is GAGVSQSPRYKVAKRGQDVALRCDPISGHVSLFWYQQALGQGPEFLTYFQNEAQLDKSGLPSDRFFAERPEGSVSTLKIQRTQQEDSAVYLCASSPNVGDTQYFGPGTRLTVL.

This sequence joins TRBV7-7 and TRBJ2-3; D is unresolved. This CDR3 region has 13 residues. Germline CDR1 and CDR2: SSHAT and FNYEAQ (reference sequence). The CDR3 is CARRAGSTDTQYF. CDR3 DNA sequence: TGTGCTAGACGGGCCGGTAGCACAGATACGCAGTATTTT.

Ten or more counts support this clonotype. The genes are TRBV10-3 and TRBJ1-3; D possibly corresponds to TRBD1 (6 bases). Looked up from germline, CDR1 is ENHRY and CDR2 is SYGVKD. The CDR3 is 15 residues long. The V end lost 6 bases, the J end lost 0 bases, and 12 bases lay between the germline ends. CDR3 DNA: TGTGCCATCAGCGATCAGGGGAGCTCTGGAAACACCATATATTTT. Translating it yields CAISDQGSSGNTIYF.

This clonotype was found many times. This chain links TRBV5-1 with TRBJ2-7; TRBD1 agrees at 9 bases. J was trimmed by 0 bases and V by 4 bases; bases with no gene match: 11. The CDR3 loop spans 17 amino acids. CDR1 is SGHRS and CDR2 is YFSETQ in the germline V gene. CDR3 region: CASSLEDRGFNSYEQYF. The CDR3 region has the DNA TGCGCCAGCAGCCTTGAGGACAGGGGCTTTAACTCCTACGAGCAGTACTTC.

The count of this clonotype is one. The V and J genes are TRBV9 and TRBJ1-5; TRBD1 matches 7 bases. V lost 0 bases and J lost 0; bases outside the gene matches: 12. The CDR3 spans 19 residues. Germline CDR1 is SGDLS and CDR2 is YYNGEE. The CDR3 here is CASSVAGTAIHNSNQPQHF. For the CDR3, the DNA is TGTGCCAGCAGCGTAGCGGGGACAGCAATTCACAATAGCAATCAGCCCCAGCATTTT. The full variable domain, its missing parts supplied by reference TRBV9 and TRBJ1-5, is DSGVTQTPKHLITATGQRVTLRCSPRSGDLSVYWYQQSLDQGLQFLIQYYNGEERAKGNILERFSAQQFPDLHSELNLSSLELGDSALYFCASSVAGTAIHNSNQPQHFGDGTRLSIL.